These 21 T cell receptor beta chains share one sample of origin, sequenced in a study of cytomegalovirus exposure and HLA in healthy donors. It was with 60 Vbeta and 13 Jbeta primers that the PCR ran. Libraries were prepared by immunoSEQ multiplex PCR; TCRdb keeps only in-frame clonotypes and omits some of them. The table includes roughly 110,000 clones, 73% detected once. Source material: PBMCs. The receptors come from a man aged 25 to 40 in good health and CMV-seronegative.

In DNA form, the CDR3 reads TGTGCCAGCAGCCAAGACTCAGGTGGCACCGGGGAGCTGTTTTTT. Protein: CASSQDSGGTGELFF. The V and J genes are TRBV14 and TRBJ2-2; D is ambiguous. Trimming removed 0 bases at V and 4 bases at J, with 9 bases between. CDR1 is SGHDN and CDR2 is FVKESK in the germline V gene. The CDR3 covers 15 residues.

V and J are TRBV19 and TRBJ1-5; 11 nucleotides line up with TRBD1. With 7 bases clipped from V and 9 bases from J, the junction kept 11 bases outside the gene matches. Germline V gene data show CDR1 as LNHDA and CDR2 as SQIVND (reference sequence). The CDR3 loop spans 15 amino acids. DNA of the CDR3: TGTGCCAGTAATCTAATGGGACAGGGGGTAGGGCCCCAGCATTTT. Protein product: CASNLMGQGVGPQHF.

The CDR3 loop reads CASSLSSRGQETQYF. The CDR3 nucleotides read TGTGCCAGCAGCTTAAGTAGCAGGGGTCAAGAGACCCAGTACTTC. The rearrangement uses TRBV7-8 and TRBJ2-5, with TRBD1 as a possible D gene (6 bases). CDR1 and CDR2 from the germline V gene are SGHVS and FQNEAQ. V was clipped by 2 bases and J by 2 bases, with 12 bases between them. The CDR3 has 15 amino acids. The full variable domain, its missing parts supplied by reference TRBV7-8 and TRBJ2-5, is GAGVSQSPRYKVAKRGQDVALRCDPISGHVSLFWYQQALGQGPEFLTYFQNEAQLDKSGLPSDRFFAERPEGSVSTLKIQRTQQEDSAVYLCASSLSSRGQETQYFGPGTRLLVL.

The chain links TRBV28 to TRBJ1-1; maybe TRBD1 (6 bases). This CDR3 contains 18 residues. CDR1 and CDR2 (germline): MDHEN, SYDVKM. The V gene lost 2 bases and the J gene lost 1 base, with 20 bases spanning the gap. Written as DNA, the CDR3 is TGTGCCAGCAGTTTAGGGCGGGGGCAATTTGGACAGAACACTGAAGCTTTCTTT. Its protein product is CASSLGRGQFGQNTEAFF.

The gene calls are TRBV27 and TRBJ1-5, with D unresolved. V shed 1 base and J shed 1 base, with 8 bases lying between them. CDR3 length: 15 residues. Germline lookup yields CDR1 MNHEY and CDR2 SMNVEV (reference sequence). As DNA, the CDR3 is TGTGCCAGCAGTTTATTTGGCAGGAGCAATCAGCCCCAGCATTTT. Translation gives CASSLFGRSNQPQHF.

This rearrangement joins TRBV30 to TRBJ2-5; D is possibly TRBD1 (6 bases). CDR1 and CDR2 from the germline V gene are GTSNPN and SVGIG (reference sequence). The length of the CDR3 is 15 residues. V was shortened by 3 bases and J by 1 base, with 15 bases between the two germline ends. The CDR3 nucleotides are TGTGCCTGGAGCCTTATGGGACAAGGCCAAGAGACCCAGTACTTC. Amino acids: CAWSLMGQGQETQYF.

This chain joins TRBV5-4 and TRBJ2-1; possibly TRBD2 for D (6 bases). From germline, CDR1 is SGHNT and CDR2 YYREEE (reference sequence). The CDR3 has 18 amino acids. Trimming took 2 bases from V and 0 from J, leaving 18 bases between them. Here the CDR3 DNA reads TGTGCCAGCAGCTTTAGTGGTGGCGGGCGGGACTCCTACAATGAGCAGTTCTTC. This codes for CASSFSGGGRDSYNEQFF.

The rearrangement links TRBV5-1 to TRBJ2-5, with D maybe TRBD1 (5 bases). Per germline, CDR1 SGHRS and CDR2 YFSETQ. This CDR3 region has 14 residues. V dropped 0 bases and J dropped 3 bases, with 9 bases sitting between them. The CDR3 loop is CASSLGTKEETQYF. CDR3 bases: TGCGCCAGCAGCTTGGGGACAAAAGAAGAGACCCAGTACTTC.

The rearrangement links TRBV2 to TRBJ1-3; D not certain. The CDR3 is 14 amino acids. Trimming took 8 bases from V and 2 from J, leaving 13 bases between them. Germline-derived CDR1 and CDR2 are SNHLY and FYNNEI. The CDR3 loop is CASGFQAPGNTIYF. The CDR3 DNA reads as TGTGCCAGCGGGTTTCAGGCCCCTGGAAACACCATATATTTT.

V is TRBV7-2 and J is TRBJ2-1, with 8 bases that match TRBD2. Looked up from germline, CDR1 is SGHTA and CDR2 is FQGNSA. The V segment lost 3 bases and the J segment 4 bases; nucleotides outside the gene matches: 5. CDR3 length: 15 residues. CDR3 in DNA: TGTGCCAGCAGCTTCGAGCGGGGGTCATACAATGAGCAGTTCTTC. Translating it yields CASSFERGSYNEQFF. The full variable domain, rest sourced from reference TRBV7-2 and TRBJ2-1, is GAGVSQSPSNKVTEKGKDVELRCDPISGHTALYWYRQSLGQGLEFLIYFQGNSAPDKSGLPSDRFSAERTGGSVSTLTIQRTQQEDSAVYLCASSFERGSYNEQFFGPGTRLTVL.

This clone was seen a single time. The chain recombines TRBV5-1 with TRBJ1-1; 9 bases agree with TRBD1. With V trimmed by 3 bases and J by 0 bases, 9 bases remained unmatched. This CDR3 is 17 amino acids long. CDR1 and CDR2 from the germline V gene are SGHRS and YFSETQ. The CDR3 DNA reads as TGCGCCAGCAGCTATAGACAGGGGGTTGGCGTGAACACTGAAGCTTTCTTT. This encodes CASSYRQGVGVNTEAFF.

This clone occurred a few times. The DNA of the CDR3 is TGTGCCAGCAGTGAGGGGACAAGTTATCAGCCCCAGCATTTT. Translation gives CASSEGTSYQPQHF. This rearrangement joins TRBV2 to TRBJ1-5, with D possibly being TRBD1 (6 bases). Germline V lookup: CDR1 SNHLY, CDR2 FYNNEI. V dropped 3 bases and J dropped 5 bases, with 11 bases sitting between them. The CDR3 spans 14 residues.

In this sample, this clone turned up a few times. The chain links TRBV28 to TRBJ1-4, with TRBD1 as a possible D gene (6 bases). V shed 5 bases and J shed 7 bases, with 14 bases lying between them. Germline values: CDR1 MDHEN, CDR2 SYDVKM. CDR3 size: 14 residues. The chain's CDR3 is CASSHQGNGEKLFF. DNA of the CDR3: TGTGCCAGCAGTCACCAGGGGAACGGTGAAAAACTGTTTTTT.

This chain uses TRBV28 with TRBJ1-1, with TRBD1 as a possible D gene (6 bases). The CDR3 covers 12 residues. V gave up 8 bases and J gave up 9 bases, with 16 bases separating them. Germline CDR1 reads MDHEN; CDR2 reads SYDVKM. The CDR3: CASDTGHDKAFF. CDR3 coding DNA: TGTGCCAGCGATACGGGACACGACAAAGCTTTCTTT. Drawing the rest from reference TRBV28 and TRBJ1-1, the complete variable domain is DVKVTQSSRYLVKRTGEKVFLECVQDMDHENMFWYRQDPGLGLRLIYFSYDVKMKEKGDIPEGYSVSREKKERFSLILESASTNQTSMYLCASDTGHDKAFFGQGTRLTVV.

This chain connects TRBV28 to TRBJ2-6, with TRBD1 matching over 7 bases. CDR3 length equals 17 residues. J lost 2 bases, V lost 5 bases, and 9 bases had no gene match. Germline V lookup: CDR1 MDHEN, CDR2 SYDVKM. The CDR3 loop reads CASSTTGVSAGANVLTF. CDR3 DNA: TGTGCCAGCAGTACAACAGGGGTTTCGGCTGGGGCCAACGTCCTGACTTTC.

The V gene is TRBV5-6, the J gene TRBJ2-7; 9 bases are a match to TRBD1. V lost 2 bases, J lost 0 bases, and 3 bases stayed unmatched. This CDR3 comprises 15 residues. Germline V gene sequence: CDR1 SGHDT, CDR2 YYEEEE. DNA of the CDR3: TGTGCCAGCAGCTTCCCGGGACAGGGCTCCTACGAGCAGTACTTC. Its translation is CASSFPGQGSYEQYF.

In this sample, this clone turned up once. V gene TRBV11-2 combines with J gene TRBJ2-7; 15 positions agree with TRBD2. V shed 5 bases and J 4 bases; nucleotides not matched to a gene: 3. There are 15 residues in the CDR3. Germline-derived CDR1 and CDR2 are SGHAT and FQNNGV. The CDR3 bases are TGTGCCAGCAGCCCCGGACTAGCGGGAGGGTACGAGCAGTACTTC. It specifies CASSPGLAGGYEQYF.

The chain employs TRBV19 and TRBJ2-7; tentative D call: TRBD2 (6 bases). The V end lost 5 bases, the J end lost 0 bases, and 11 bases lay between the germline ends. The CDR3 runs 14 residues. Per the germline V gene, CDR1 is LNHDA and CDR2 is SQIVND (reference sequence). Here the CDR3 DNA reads TGTGCCAGTAGTCCAGCGGGTCGCTCCTACGAGCAGTACTTC. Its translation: CASSPAGRSYEQYF. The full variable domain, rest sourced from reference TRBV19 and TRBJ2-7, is DGGITQSPKYLFRKEGQNVTLSCEQNLNHDAMYWYRQDPGQGLRLIYYSQIVNDFQKGDIAEGYSVSREKKESFPLTVTSAQKNPTAFYLCASSPAGRSYEQYFGPGTRLTVT.

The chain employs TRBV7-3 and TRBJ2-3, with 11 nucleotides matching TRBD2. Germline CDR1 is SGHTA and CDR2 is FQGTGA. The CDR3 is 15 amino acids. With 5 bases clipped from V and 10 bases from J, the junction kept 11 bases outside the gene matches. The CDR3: CASSKLAGEVASQYF. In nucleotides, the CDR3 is TGTGCCAGCAGCAAACTAGCGGGAGAGGTGGCCTCGCAGTATTTT.

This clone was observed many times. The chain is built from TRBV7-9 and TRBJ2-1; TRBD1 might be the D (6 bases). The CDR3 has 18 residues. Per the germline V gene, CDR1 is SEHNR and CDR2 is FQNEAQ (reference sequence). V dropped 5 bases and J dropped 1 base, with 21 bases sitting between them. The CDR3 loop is CASSTRWTIRGSYNEQFF. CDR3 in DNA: TGTGCCAGCAGCACCCGGTGGACCATTAGGGGGTCCTACAATGAGCAGTTCTTC.

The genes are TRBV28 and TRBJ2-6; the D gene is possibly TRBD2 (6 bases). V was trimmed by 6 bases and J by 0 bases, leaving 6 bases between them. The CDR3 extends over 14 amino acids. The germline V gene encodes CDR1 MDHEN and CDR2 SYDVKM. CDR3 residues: CASRGGSGANVLTF. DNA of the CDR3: TGTGCCAGCAGGGGGGGCTCTGGGGCCAACGTCCTGACTTTC.